This entry lists 13 T cell receptor beta chains sequenced from one sample in a study of T cells expressing NK-cell markers. TCRdb re-analyzed the 5' RACE reads; it lists each CDR3 protein once, without DNA. The sample table includes 500,000 to 700,000 distinct CDR3 sequences. Material: blood T cells: a sorted CD56 or NKG2C T cell subset, CD4+ or CD8+ T cells, or bulk PBMC T cells (not recorded which). These TCRs come from a man between 18 and 29 years old in good health.

The genes are TRBV4-3 and TRBJ1-6. CDR3 size: 15 residues. Germline CDR1 reads LGHNA; CDR2 reads YSLEER. The CDR3 sequence is CASSREKSQNSPLHF.

The J gene is TRBJ1-1, the V gene TRBV12-3 or TRBV12-4. The CDR3 length is 13 residues. CDR3 amino acids: CASSFTGNTEAFF.

The CDR3 spells CASPQDGTNTGELFF. This rearrangement joins TRBV11-2 to TRBJ2-2; without DNA, the TCRdb call of TRBD1 cannot be checked. CDR3 length: 15 amino acids. Germline V gives CDR1 SGHAT, CDR2 FQNNGV.

V usage is TRBV6-2 or TRBV6-3 and J usage is TRBJ2-2; as DNA is missing, the TRBD2 call by TCRdb cannot be tested. Germline CDR1 is MNHEY and CDR2 is SVGEGT. This CDR3 comprises 13 residues. This CDR3 reads CASLLAGAGELFF.

V usage is TRBV15 and J usage is TRBJ2-7. CDR1 is LNHNV and CDR2 is YYDKDF in the germline V gene (reference sequence). CDR3 size: 14 residues. The CDR3 is CATARSGGPYEQYF.

The V and J genes are TRBV20-1 and TRBJ2-1; TCRdb selects TRBD2, and the lack of DNA leaves this call unchecked. The CDR3 runs to 18 residues. Germline values: CDR1 DFQATT, CDR2 SNEGSKA (reference sequence). This chain's CDR3 is CSAREAPIVAGVLGEQFF.

The V call is TRBV5-1, the J call TRBJ1-6; TCRdb proposes TRBD1, but this gene call is untestable without DNA. Germline V gives CDR1 SGHRS, CDR2 YFSETQ. This CDR3 is built from 16 residues. This CDR3 is CASSPRTGRMNSPLHF.

The chain employs TRBV5-1 and TRBJ2-3; TCRdb's assignment of TRBD1 cannot be checked, as there is no DNA. Germline V gene sequence: CDR1 SGHRS, CDR2 YFSETQ. The CDR3 has 17 residues. The CDR3 reads CASSWRTGTGGVDTQYF.

CDR3 sequence: CASSLRGWRQETQYF. The chain is built from TRBV7-2 and TRBJ2-5; TCRdb indicates TRBD1, and absent DNA this call remains unverified. CDR3 length: 15 amino acids. The germline V gene has CDR1 SGHTA and CDR2 FQGNSA.

The chain couples TRBV20-1 to TRBJ2-4; TCRdb picks TRBD1, but there is no DNA to check that call. The germline V gene encodes CDR1 DFQATT and CDR2 SNEGSKA (reference sequence). This CDR3 region has 14 residues. The CDR3 is CSARDRSGVALQYF.

This CDR3 reads CASSFLAGDRTGELFF. The V and J genes are TRBV7-9 and TRBJ2-2; TCRdb indicates TRBD2, and absent DNA this call remains unverified. Germline CDR1 and CDR2: SEHNR and FQNEAQ (reference sequence). This CDR3 spans 16 amino acids. The full variable domain, with the rest looked up from reference TRBV7-9 and TRBJ2-2, is DTGVSQNPRHKITKRGQNVTFRCDPISEHNRLYWYRQTLGQGPEFLTYFQNEAQLEKSRLLSDRFSAERPKGSFSTLEIQRTEQGDSAMYLCASSFLAGDRTGELFFGEGSRLTVL.

V is TRBV25-1 and J is TRBJ1-2; TCRdb selects TRBD1, and the lack of DNA leaves this call unchecked. Germline CDR1 reads MGHDK; CDR2 reads SYGVNS. The CDR3 spans 12 residues. CDR3 residues: CASSEYGAGYTF.

Here the CDR3 reads CASSGGTSVETQYF. This chain links TRBV2 with TRBJ2-5; TCRdb's D call, TRBD2, is unchecked because there is no DNA. Germline values: CDR1 SNHLY, CDR2 FYNNEI. The CDR3 is 14 residues long. Complete variable domain (other parts from reference TRBV2 and TRBJ2-5): EPEVTQTPSHQVTQMGQEVILRCVPISNHLYFYWYRQILGQKVEFLVSFYNNEISEKSEIFDDQFSVERPDGSNFTLKIRSTKLEDSAMYFCASSGGTSVETQYFGPGTRLLVL.